This TCR beta chain is drawn from a study of OX40 agonist ivuxolimab in advanced cancers. Overall study: Patients received the agonistic anti-OX40 (CD134) antibody ivuxolimab. Participants, 70% to 90% male, averaged approximately 65 years of age, ranging from roughly 23 to 90.

Produced via immunoSEQ multiplex PCR; TCRdb's table is partial and in-frame only. Of about 68,000 clones in the sample, 83% were seen once. This CDR3 is 14 amino acids long. Deletions cut 3 bases from V and 0 bases from J, with 7 bases between. The germline V gene has CDR1 SGHTA and CDR2 FQGNSA. Comment on this clone: Its antigen is unidentified.

Study conclusions and caveats: The CD4+ and CD8+ T cells in the blood had expanded clonally by week 6 at 0.1 to 3.0 mg/kg. CD8+ T cells were the subset that, on average, had more expanded clones than CD4+.

Material: CD4+ or CD8+ T cells sorted from blood, obtained in a trial of the OX40 agonist ivuxolimab. J is TRBJ2-3 and V is TRBV7-2; D is uncertain. The clonotype comes from an adult with an advanced solid tumor such as melanoma, head and neck, liver or kidney cancer. The CDR3 protein is CASSLPHSTDTQYF. The CDR3 DNA sequence: TGTGCCAGCAGCTTGCCGCATAGCACAGATACGCAGTATTTT. Based on the CDR3 plus reference TRBV7-2 and TRBJ2-3, the full variable domain is GAGVSQSPSNKVTEKGKDVELRCDPISGHTALYWYRQSLGQGLEFLIYFQGNSAPDKSGLPSDRFSAERTGGSVSTLTIQRTQQEDSAVYLCASSLPHSTDTQYFGPGTRLTVL.